This entry lists 8 T cell receptor beta chains sequenced from one sample in a study of neurological immune-mediated disorders. TCRdb recomputed calls from the 5' RACE reads with MiXCR, one row per CDR3 protein. The data contain about 66,000 distinct CDR3 sequences, 3% to 4% of them singletons. Sequencing was carried out using PBMCs. The receptors were sampled from a man aged 35 to 55 with multiple sclerosis.

This clonotype has a handful of counts. It may be a read error: a sequence one base away is much more abundant. In DNA form, the CDR3 reads TGCGCCAGCAGCTCACCCGGAGGCAAAAAAATTCAGTACTTC. Translated: CASSSPGGKKIQYF. The chain has TRBV5-1 and TRBJ2-4, with a possible D match to TRBD2 (5 bases). This CDR3 comprises 14 residues. From germline, CDR1 is SGHRS and CDR2 YFSETQ.

This clonotype occurred many times. The chain has TRBV3-1 and TRBJ2-1; 10 positions match TRBD1. The CDR3 spans 16 residues. V was clipped by 3 bases and J by 8 bases; unmatched bases: 10. Germline CDR1 is LGHDT and CDR2 is YNNKEL (reference sequence). CDR3 in DNA: TGTGCCAGCAGCCACCTGGGACAGGGGAAGGGCGATGAGCAGTTCTTC. Protein product: CASSHLGQGKGDEQFF.

There are many counts of this clonotype. The CDR3 carries no conserved terminal phenylalanine or tryptophan, so it likely arises from a read error. The limits of the CDR3 on the DNA are not certain, so only TCRdb's listed CDR3 is given. The rearrangement uses TRBV7-9 and TRBJ2-1; no DNA check was done on the table's D call, TRBD1. Germline CDR1 and CDR2: SEHNR and FQNEAQ (reference sequence). The CDR3 is 12 amino acids in total, end residues counted. The chain's CDR3 is CASSLKGGAKRT.

This clonotype was recorded many times. The V call is TRBV5-8, the J call TRBJ2-3; D perhaps matches TRBD2 (6 bases). V was pared by 2 bases and J by 5 bases, with 15 bases between. The CDR3 sequence is 15 residues long. Germline V CDR1 and CDR2: SGHTS, YDEGEE. CDR3 sequence: CASSFRGRYEDTQYF. The CDR3 bases are TGTGCCAGCAGCTTCCGGGGGAGATACGAAGATACGCAGTATTTT.

This clonotype was detected ten times or more. The chain recombines TRBV5-1 with TRBJ2-1, with TRBD2 as a possible D gene (6 bases). Germline V gene data show CDR1 as SGHRS and CDR2 as YFSETQ. CDR3 length: 15 residues. The V gene lost 4 bases and the J gene lost 0 bases, with 11 bases spanning the gap. In DNA form, the CDR3 reads TGCGCCAGCAGCACAGACGGGAGCTCCTACAATGAGCAGTTCTTC. Amino acid sequence: CASSTDGSSYNEQFF.

At least ten counts were recorded for this clonotype. CDR3 residues: CATSSDSGGATDTQYF. For the CDR3, the DNA is TGTGCCACCAGCAGCGATAGCGGGGGGGCCACAGATACGCAGTATTTT. The gene calls are TRBV15 and TRBJ2-3, with 11 positions matching TRBD2. The CDR3 totals 16 residues. V was clipped by 3 bases and J by 2 bases; unmatched bases: 4. Germline V lookup: CDR1 LNHNV, CDR2 YYDKDF (reference sequence).

This clonotype was seen repeatedly, ten times or more. The chain couples TRBV7-3 to TRBJ2-7; 8 nucleotides align to TRBD2. The V segment lost 5 bases and the J segment 6 bases; nucleotides outside the gene matches: 12. The germline gives CDR1 SGHTA, CDR2 FQGTGA. CDR3 size: 15 residues. The CDR3 nucleotides read TGTGCCAGCAGCCAGAAAGCGGGAGTTATAACCGAGCAGTACTTC. Translating it yields CASSQKAGVITEQYF.

The table lists this clonotype with many counts. The rearrangement uses TRBV5-1 and TRBJ2-7, with a weak D call TRBD1 (5 bases). The V end lost 3 bases, the J end lost 5 bases, and 6 bases lay between the germline ends. CDR1 is SGHRS, CDR2 YFSETQ, per germline. This CDR3 is built from 11 residues. The CDR3 loop reads CASSSRDEQYF. CDR3 DNA: TGCGCCAGCAGCTCCAGGGACGAGCAGTACTTC.